The table lists the clone carrying this T cell receptor beta chain with many counts. The data stem from a study of HIV-infected children after antiretroviral therapy interruption. Overall study context: For the interruption arm, samples span week 0 through about 3 years after study end.

Treatment reported: PENTA 11 planned treatment interruption arm or continuous ART arm. RNA-based 3' RACE libraries used unique molecular identifiers. TCRdb called the 3' RACE reads again in MiXCR, with one record for every CDR3 protein. The sample contains over 35,000 distinct CDR3 sequences, around 7% of which appear only once. Sequenced here: CD45RA+ CD4+ T cells from PBMCs, pooled from several time points, sampled from a donor given antiretroviral therapy, either interrupted or continuous. The subset: naive CD4+ CD45RA+ CD45RO- T cells. This TCR was recovered from a pool of human donors with HIV.

The CDR3 region is CASSYFGGHQPQHF. The CDR3 bases are TGTGCCAGCAGTTACTTTGGGGGACATCAGCCCCAGCATTTT. The chain links TRBV6-2 or TRBV6-3 to TRBJ1-5; perhaps TRBD1 as D (5 bases). This CDR3 is built from 14 residues. Germline-derived CDR1 and CDR2 are MNHEY and SVGEGT. Trimming removed 1 base from V and 5 bases from J, with 9 bases in between.